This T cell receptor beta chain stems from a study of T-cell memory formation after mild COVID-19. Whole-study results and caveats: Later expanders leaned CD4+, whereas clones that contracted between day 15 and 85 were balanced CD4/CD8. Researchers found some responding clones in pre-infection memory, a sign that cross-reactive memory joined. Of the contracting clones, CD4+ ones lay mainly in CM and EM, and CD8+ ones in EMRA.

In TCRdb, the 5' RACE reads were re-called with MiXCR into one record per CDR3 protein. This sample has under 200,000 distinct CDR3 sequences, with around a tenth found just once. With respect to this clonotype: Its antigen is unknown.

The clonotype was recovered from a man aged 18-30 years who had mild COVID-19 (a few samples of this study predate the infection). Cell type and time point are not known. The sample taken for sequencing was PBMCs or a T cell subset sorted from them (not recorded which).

CDR3 residues: CASSLAGLNTEAFF. The CDR3, as DNA: TGTGCCAGCAGCTTAGCCGGGCTGAACACTGAAGCTTTCTTT. The chain joins TRBV7-2 to TRBJ1-1; D call uncertain. V lost 0 bases, J lost 0 bases, and 5 bases lay in between. The germline gives CDR1 SGHTA, CDR2 FQGNSA. The CDR3 extends over 14 amino acids. The full variable domain, rest sourced from reference TRBV7-2 and TRBJ1-1, is GAGVSQSPSNKVTEKGKDVELRCDPISGHTALYWYRQSLGQGLEFLIYFQGNSAPDKSGLPSDRFSAERTGGSVSTLTIQRTQQEDSAVYLCASSLAGLNTEAFFGQGTRLTVV.